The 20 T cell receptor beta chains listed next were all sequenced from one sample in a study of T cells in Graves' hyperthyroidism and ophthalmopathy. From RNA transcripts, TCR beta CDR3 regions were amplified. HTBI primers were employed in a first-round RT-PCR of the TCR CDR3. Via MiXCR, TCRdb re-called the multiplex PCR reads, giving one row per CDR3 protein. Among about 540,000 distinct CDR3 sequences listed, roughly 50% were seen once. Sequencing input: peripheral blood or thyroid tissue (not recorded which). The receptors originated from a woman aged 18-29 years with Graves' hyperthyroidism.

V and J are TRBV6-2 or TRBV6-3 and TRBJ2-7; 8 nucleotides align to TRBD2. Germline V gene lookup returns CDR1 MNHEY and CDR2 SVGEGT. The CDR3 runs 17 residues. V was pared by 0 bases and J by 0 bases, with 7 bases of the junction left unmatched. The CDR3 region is CASSYSSGRAPSYEQYF. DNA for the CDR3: TGTGCCAGCAGTTACTCGAGCGGGAGAGCACCCTCCTACGAGCAGTACTTC.

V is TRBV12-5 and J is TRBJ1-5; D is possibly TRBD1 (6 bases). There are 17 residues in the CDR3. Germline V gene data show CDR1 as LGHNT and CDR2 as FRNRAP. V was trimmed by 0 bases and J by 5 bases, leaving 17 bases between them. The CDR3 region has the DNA TGTGCTAGTGGTTTGGTACCCCCCGCAGGGGATGATCAGCCCCAGCATTTT. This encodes CASGLVPPAGDDQPQHF. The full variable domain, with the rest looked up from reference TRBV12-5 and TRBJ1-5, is DARVTQTPRHKVTEMGQEVTMRCQPILGHNTVFWYRQTMMQGLELLAYFRNRAPLDDSGMPKDRFSAEMPDATLATLKIQPSEPRDSAVYFCASGLVPPAGDDQPQHFGDGTRLSIL.

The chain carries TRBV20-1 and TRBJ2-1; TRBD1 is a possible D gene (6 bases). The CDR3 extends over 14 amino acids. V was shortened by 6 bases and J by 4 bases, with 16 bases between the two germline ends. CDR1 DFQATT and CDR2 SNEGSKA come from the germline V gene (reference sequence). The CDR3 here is CSAPPAGAYNEQFF. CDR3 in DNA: TGCAGTGCCCCGCCGGCAGGGGCATACAATGAGCAGTTCTTC.

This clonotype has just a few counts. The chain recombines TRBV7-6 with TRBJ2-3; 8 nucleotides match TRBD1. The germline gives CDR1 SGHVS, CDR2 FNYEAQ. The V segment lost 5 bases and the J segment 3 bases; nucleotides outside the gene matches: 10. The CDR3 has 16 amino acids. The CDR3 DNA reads TGTGCCAGCAGCGGCCCCGGGACAGGTGGAACAGATACGCAGTATTTT. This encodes CASSGPGTGGTDTQYF.

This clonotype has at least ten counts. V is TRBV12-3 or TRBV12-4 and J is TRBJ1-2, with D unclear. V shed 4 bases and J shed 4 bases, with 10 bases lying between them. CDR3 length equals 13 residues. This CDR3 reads CASSSRRIYGYTF. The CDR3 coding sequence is TGTGCCAGCAGTTCTCGGAGGATCTATGGCTACACCTTC.

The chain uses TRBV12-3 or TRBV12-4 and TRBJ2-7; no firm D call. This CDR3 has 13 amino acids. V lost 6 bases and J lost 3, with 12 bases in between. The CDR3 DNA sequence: TGTGCCAGCAGCGCGGCCTCCTTCTACGAGCAGTACTTC. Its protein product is CASSAASFYEQYF.

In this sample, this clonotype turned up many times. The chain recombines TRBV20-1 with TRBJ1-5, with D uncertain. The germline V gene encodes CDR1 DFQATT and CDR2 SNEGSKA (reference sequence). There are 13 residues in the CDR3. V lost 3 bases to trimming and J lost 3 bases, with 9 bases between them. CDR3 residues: CSASSRPNQPQHF. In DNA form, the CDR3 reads TGCAGTGCTAGCTCCCGACCCAATCAGCCCCAGCATTTT.

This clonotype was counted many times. CDR3 sequence (DNA): TGTGCCAGCAGTTTCCTTCGGACCGGTTACTATGGCTACACCTTC. Translating gives CASSFLRTGYYGYTF. V usage is TRBV12-3 or TRBV12-4 and J usage is TRBJ1-2, with D unclear. Trimming took off 3 bases at V and 3 bases at J, with 14 bases between the two ends. The CDR3 extends over 15 amino acids.

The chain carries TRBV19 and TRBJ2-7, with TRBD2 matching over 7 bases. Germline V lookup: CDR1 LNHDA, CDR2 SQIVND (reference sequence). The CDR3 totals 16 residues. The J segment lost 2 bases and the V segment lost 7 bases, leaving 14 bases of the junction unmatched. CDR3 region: CASKTSLELLTYEQYF. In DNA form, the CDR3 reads TGTGCCAGTAAGACTAGCTTGGAACTTCTCACCTACGAGCAGTACTTC.

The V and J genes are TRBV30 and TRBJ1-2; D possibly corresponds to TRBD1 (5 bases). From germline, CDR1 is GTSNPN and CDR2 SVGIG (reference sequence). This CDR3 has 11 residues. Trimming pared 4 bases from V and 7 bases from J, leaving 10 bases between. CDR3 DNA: TGTGCCTGGAATAGGGACTTTGGCTACACCTTC. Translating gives CAWNRDFGYTF.

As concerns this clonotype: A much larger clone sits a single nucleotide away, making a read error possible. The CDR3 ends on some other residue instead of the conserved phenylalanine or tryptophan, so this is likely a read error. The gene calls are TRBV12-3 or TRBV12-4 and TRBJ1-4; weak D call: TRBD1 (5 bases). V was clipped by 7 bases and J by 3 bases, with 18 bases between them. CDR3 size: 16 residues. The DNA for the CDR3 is TGTGCCAGCACCTACCAGGGTTATGTGTCTAATGAAAAACTGTTTCTT. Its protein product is CASTYQGYVSNEKLFL.

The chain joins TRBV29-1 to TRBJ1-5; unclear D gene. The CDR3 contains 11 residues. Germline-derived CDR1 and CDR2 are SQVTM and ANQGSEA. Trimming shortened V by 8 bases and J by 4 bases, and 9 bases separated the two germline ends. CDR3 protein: CSLVQNQPQHF. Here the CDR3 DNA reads TGCAGCTTGGTCCAAAATCAGCCCCAGCATTTT.

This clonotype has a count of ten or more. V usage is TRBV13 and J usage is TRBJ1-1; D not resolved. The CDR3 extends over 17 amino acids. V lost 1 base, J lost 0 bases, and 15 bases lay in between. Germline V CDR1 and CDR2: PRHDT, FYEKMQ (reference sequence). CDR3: CASSLVVGLVMNTEAFF. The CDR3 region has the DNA TGTGCCAGCAGCTTAGTGGTCGGCCTTGTGATGAACACTGAAGCTTTCTTT.

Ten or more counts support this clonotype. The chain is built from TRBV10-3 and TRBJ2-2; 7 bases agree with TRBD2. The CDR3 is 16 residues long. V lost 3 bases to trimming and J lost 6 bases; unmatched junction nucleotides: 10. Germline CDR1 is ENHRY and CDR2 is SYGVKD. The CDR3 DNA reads TGTGCCATCAGTGAAACCCAGCGGGACCCCCCCGGGGAGCTGTTTTTT. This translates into CAISETQRDPPGELFF.

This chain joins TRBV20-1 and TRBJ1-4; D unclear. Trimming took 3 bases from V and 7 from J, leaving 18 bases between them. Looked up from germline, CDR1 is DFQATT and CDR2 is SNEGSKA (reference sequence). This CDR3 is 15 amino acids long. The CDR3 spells CSASRNSGGGEKLFF. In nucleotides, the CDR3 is TGCAGTGCTAGCAGGAATAGCGGTGGCGGTGAAAAACTGTTTTTT.

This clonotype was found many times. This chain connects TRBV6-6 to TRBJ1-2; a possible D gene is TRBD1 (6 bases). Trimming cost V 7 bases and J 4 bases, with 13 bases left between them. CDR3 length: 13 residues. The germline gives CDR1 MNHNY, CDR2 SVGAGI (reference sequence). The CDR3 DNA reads TGTGCCAGCACCCGGACAGAGGTCTATGGCTACACCTTC. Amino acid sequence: CASTRTEVYGYTF.

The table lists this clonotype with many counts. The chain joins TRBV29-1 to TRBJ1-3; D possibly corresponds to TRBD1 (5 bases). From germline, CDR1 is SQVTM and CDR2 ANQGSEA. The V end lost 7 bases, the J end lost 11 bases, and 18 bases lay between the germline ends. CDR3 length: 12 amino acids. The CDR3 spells CSGGDSQSPIYF. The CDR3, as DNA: TGCAGCGGCGGGGACTCCCAGAGTCCCATATATTTT. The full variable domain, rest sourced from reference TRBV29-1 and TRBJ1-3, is SAVISQKPSRDICQRGTSLTIQCQVDSQVTMMFWYRQQPGQSLTLIATANQGSEATYESGFVIDKFPISRPNLTFSTLTVSNMSPEDSSIYLCSGGDSQSPIYFGEGSWLTVV.

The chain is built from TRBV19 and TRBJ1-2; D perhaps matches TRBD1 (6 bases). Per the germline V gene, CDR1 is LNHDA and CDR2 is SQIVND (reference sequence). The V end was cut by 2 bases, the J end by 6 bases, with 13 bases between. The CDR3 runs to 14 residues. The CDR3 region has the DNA TGTGCCAGTAGTATAACTAGCGGGGGGCATGGCTACACCTTC. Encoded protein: CASSITSGGHGYTF.

CDR3 nucleotide sequence: TGTGCCAGTAGTCTGGTGGATCGCGAGACCCAGTACTTC. As protein: CASSLVDRETQYF. The V gene is TRBV19, the J gene TRBJ2-5, with D uncertain. Looked up from germline, CDR1 is LNHDA and CDR2 is SQIVND (reference sequence). The CDR3 runs to 13 residues. V lost 5 bases and J lost 5, with 12 bases in between.

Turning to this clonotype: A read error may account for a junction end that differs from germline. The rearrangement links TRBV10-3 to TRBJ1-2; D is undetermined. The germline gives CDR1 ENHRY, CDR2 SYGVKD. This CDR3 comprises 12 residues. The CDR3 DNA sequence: TGTGCCATCAGTGAGTCGAGTCCGCCTAGCGCCTTC. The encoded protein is CAISESSPPSAF.